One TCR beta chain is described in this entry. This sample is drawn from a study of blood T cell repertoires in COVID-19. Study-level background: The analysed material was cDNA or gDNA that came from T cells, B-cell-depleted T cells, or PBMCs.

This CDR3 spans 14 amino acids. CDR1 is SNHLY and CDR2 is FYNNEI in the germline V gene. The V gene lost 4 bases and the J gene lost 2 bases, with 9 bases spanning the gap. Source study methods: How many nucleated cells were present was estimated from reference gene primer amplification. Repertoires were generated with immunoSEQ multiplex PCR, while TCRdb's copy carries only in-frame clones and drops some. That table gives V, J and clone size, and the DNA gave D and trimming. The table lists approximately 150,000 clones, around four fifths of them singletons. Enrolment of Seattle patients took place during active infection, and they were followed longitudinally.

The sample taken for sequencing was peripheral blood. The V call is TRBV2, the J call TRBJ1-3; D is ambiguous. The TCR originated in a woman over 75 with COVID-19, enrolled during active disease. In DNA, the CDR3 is TGTGCCAGCAGTGTCGAGGTAGCTGGAAACACCATATATTTT. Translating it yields CASSVEVAGNTIYF. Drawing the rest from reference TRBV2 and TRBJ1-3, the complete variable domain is EPEVTQTPSHQVTQMGQEVILRCVPISNHLYFYWYRQILGQKVEFLVSFYNNEISEKSEIFDDQFSVERPDGSNFTLKIRSTKLEDSAMYFCASSVEVAGNTIYFGEGSWLTVV.